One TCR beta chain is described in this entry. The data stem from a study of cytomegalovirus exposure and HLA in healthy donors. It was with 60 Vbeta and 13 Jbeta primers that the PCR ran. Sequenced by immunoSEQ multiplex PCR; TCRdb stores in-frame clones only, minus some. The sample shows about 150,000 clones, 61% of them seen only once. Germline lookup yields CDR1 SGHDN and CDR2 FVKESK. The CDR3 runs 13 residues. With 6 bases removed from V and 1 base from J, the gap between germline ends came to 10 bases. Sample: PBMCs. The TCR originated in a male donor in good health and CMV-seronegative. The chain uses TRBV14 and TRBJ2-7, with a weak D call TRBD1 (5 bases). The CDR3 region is CASRQTVSYEQYF. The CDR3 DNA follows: TGTGCCAGCAGGCAGACAGTATCCTACGAGCAGTACTTC.